This T cell receptor (beta chain) emerged from a study of tumor-infiltrating lymphocytes in primary liver carcinoma. General study findings and limits: The 250 largest clones made up significantly more of tumor than blood repertoires (p = 0.039).

For blood RNA, unsorted whole blood served as the source, and germline DNA was extracted too. Sampling before surgery obtained 3.5 to 4 milliliters of peripheral blood. As regards this clonotype: No antigen is known for it.

Making TCR beta cDNA involved approximately 510 ng total RNA and a constant-region primer. ARM-PCR, slightly modified, supplied the TCR beta libraries through three nested multiplex PCR rounds. MiXCR, applied by TCRdb to the multiplex PCR reads, yields one record per CDR3 protein. This sample yields hundreds of thousands of distinct CDR3 sequences, of which 45% to 70% are seen a single time; about a sixth belongs to the top ten. The origin of this receptor is a woman aged 30 to 39 with primary liver carcinoma and hepatitis B virus infection. The sample consisted of peripheral blood.

The CDR3 protein is CASSLARGNEAFF. CDR3 in DNA: TGTGCCAGCAGCTTGGCACGGGGGAATGAAGCTTTCTTT. The rearrangement uses TRBV5-4 and TRBJ1-1, with D possibly TRBD1 on 5 matching bases. Germline CDR1 reads SGHNT; CDR2 reads YYREEE (reference sequence). The V and J ends lost 0 bases and 7 bases respectively, with 10 bases between them. The length of the CDR3 is 13 residues.